One and the same sample provided the 10 T cell receptor beta chains below, sequenced in a study of CD8+ T cells in alopecia areata. Sample treatment: oral pan-JAK inhibitor, 5-10 mg twice daily. Following RNA extraction, reverse transcription yielded cDNA that acted as the sequencing template. Assay used: immunoSEQ multiplex PCR; TCRdb lists only in-frame clones, some missing. Among 100,000 to 150,000 clones listed, around 60% were seen once. Sequences were derived from CD4+ T cells sorted from blood, sampled at week 4, from a patient treated with tofacitinib. These receptors came from a human donor with alopecia areata.

As DNA, the CDR3 is TGTGCCAGCAGTCTCCGCGCTTACGGGGCGGGAGGTTTCTACGAGCAGTACTTC. Residues: CASSLRAYGAGGFYEQYF. The rearrangement links TRBV2 to TRBJ2-7; 8 positions match TRBD2. This CDR3 is 18 amino acids long. The germline gives CDR1 SNHLY, CDR2 FYNNEI. The trim removed 5 bases at V and 3 bases at J, leaving 18 bases unmatched.

The chain recombines TRBV5-6 with TRBJ2-5; perhaps TRBD1 as D (5 bases). Germline V gene sequence: CDR1 SGHDT, CDR2 YYEEEE. The CDR3 is made up of 15 amino acids. The V end was cut by 4 bases, the J end by 4 bases, with 17 bases between. CDR3 bases: TGTGCCAGCAGCCGCGTAGGGGTCGGGCGAGAGACCCAGTACTTC. Amino acid sequence: CASSRVGVGRETQYF.

V and J are TRBV5-6 and TRBJ2-1; no firm D call. Germline V lookup: CDR1 SGHDT, CDR2 YYEEEE. The CDR3 is 11 amino acids. V lost 0 bases and J 8 bases, leaving 3 bases between the germline ends. The CDR3 bases are TGTGCCAGCAGCTTGGTCGATGAGCAGTTCTTC. This encodes CASSLVDEQFF.

In nucleotides, the CDR3 is TGCGCCAGCAGCTTGGTAGCGGGACCTTACGAGCAGTACTTC. Its translation: CASSLVAGPYEQYF. The rearrangement joins TRBV5-1 to TRBJ2-7, with 8 bases fitting TRBD2. This CDR3 has 14 amino acids. Per the germline V gene, CDR1 is SGHRS and CDR2 is YFSETQ. V shed 0 bases and J 4 bases; nucleotides not matched to a gene: 3.

The chain combines TRBV30 with TRBJ1-1; D remains ambiguous. Per the germline V gene, CDR1 is GTSNPN and CDR2 is SVGIG (reference sequence). V was pared by 2 bases and J by 0 bases, with 7 bases between. The CDR3 contains 13 residues. The CDR3 DNA reads as TGTGCCTGGAGTAAAGTCGTGAACACTGAAGCTTTCTTT. This gives the protein CAWSKVVNTEAFF.

J is TRBJ2-6 and V is TRBV30; no reliable D call. Germline V gene lookup returns CDR1 GTSNPN and CDR2 SVGIG (reference sequence). The CDR3 is 13 amino acids. The V end was cut by 4 bases, the J end by 0 bases, with 4 bases between. The CDR3 DNA sequence: TGTGCCTGGAAAATCTCTGGGGCCAACGTCCTGACTTTC. It encodes CAWKISGANVLTF. Based on the CDR3 plus reference TRBV30 and TRBJ2-6, the full variable domain is SQTIHQWPATLVQPVGSPLSLECTVEGTSNPNLYWYRQAAGRGLQLLFYSVGIGQISSEVPQNLSASRPQDRQFILSSKKLLLSDSGFYLCAWKISGANVLTFGAGSRLTVL.

The V call is TRBV7-2, the J call TRBJ2-1; no clear D gene. Trimming shortened V by 5 bases and J by 8 bases, and 13 bases separated the two germline ends. Germline V gene data show CDR1 as SGHTA and CDR2 as FQGNSA. CDR3 length: 13 residues. The CDR3, as DNA: TGTGCCAGCAGCCCCCAGGTGGTCGATGAGCAGTTCTTC. This encodes CASSPQVVDEQFF.

This clone has just a few counts. The identical CDR3 is also encoded by other nucleotide sequences in the sample. The gene calls are TRBV7-9 and TRBJ1-5; D may be TRBD1 (5 bases). Germline values: CDR1 SEHNR, CDR2 FQNEAQ (reference sequence). The CDR3 is 15 residues long. V was trimmed by 1 base and J by 2 bases, leaving 9 bases between them. CDR3 coding DNA: TGTGCCAGCAGCTTAGTAGGGGCGGGCAATCAGCCCCAGCATTTT. Protein sequence: CASSLVGAGNQPQHF.

The chain employs TRBV10-3 and TRBJ2-3; 13 positions match TRBD2. The CDR3 covers 14 residues. Trimming cost V 5 bases and J 6 bases; bases outside gene matches: 2. Germline values: CDR1 ENHRY, CDR2 SYGVKD. This chain's CDR3 is CAISILAGGDTQYF. For the CDR3, the DNA is TGTGCCATCAGTATACTAGCGGGAGGGGATACGCAGTATTTT.

The genes are TRBV30 and TRBJ1-5, with D possibly TRBD1 on 5 matching bases. CDR3 length equals 14 residues. From germline, CDR1 is GTSNPN and CDR2 SVGIG (reference sequence). Deletions cut 1 base from V and 5 bases from J, with 12 bases between. The CDR3 sequence: CAWSDHRPYQPQHF. Written as DNA, the CDR3 is TGTGCCTGGAGTGACCACAGGCCTTATCAGCCCCAGCATTTT.